This is a list of T cell receptor beta chains from one sample in a study of blood T cells in healthy people across ages. TCRdb re-derived calls from the 5' RACE reads in MiXCR, one entry per CDR3 protein. The table lists over 750,000 distinct CDR3 sequences, approximately 25% of them singletons. Another study also made use of these data, one on T cells of mothers and their children.

Sequenced: blood. The receptors come from a boy aged 5-17 years in good health. The CDR3 runs from the conserved cysteine through the conserved F or W. D genes are given only for firm matches. The size of a clone is reported for some rows only, either as once, few or many, or as a class for expanded clones.

TGTGCCAGCAGCTTGGGTAGACTAGCGGGAATCAATGAGCAGTTCTTC,CASSLGRLAGINEQFF,TRBD2,TRBJ2-1,-,TRBV5-5
TGTGCCAGCAGCGTACTAGCGGGAGGCCTGAACACCGGGGAGCTGTTTTTT,CASSVLAGGLNTGELFF,TRBD2,TRBJ2-2,-,TRBV9
TGCGCCAGCAGCCAAGATGTCCCAGGGGAGAACTATGGCTACACCTTC,CASSQDVPGENYGYTF,-,TRBJ1-2,-,TRBV4-1
TGTGCCAGCAGTTCCGTACGAGATCTAAGCAATCAGCCCCAGCATTTT,CASSSVRDLSNQPQHF,-,TRBJ1-5,few,TRBV6-2/TRBV6-3
TGCAGCGTACGTAGCGGGAGGGCCTTTGGCACAGATACGCAGTATTTT,CSVRSGRAFGTDTQYF,TRBD2,TRBJ2-3,-,TRBV29-1
TGCAGCGTTGAAGATCTTCAAGGACAGGGGCCGTACCAAGAGACCCAGTACTTC,CSVEDLQGQGPYQETQYF,TRBD1,TRBJ2-5,-,TRBV29-1
TGTGCCACCAGGGATTGGGGTGATCAGCCCCAGCATTTT,CATRDWGDQPQHF,-,TRBJ1-5,once,TRBV24-1
TGTGCCAGCAGCCTCCTCGGAGGGGAAACAGAGACCCAGTACTTC,CASSLLGGETETQYF,-,TRBJ2-5,few,TRBV3-1
TGCGCCAGCAGCTTGGGAGATAATGAAAAACTGTTTTTT,CASSLGDNEKLFF,-,TRBJ1-4,many,TRBV5-1
TGTGCCAGCAGCCAAGTCCGCAACGGAAACAATGAGCAGTTCTTC,CASSQVRNGNNEQFF,-,TRBJ2-1,-,TRBV3-1
TGCAGTGCTGGTATTTCTAGCGGGGGGGCCCAAGAGACCCAGTACTTC,CSAGISSGGAQETQYF,TRBD2,TRBJ2-5,-,TRBV20-1
TGCGCCAGCAGCCAAGGGACAGGCATCCCGAACACTGAAGCTTTCTTT,CASSQGTGIPNTEAFF,TRBD1,TRBJ1-1,-,TRBV4-3
TGTAGCGTTGAAGGTGCTAGCGGGTCCTACGAGCAGTACTTC,CSVEGASGSYEQYF,TRBD2,TRBJ2-7,-,TRBV29-1
TGTGCCAGTAGTACCACCGGACAGCCACAAGAGACCCAGTACTTC,CASSTTGQPQETQYF,-,TRBJ2-5,-,TRBV19
TGTGCCAGCAAACAGGGTAGCCGCACAGATACGCAGTATTTT,CASKQGSRTDTQYF,-,TRBJ2-3,few,TRBV7-2
TGTGCCATCAGTAGATCAGGGGGATCATACAATGAGCAGTTCTTC,CAISRSGGSYNEQFF,TRBD1,TRBJ2-1,-,TRBV10-3
TGTGCCAGCAGTTCCCTCCCTTTGGGGGCCTATGGCTACACCTTC,CASSSLPLGAYGYTF,-,TRBJ1-2,few,TRBV27
TGTGCCAGCATCTTCGGACTAGCGGGGTTTGAGCAGTTCTTC,CASIFGLAGFEQFF,TRBD2,TRBJ2-1,-,TRBV7-2
TGCAGCGCCGTTGTGGTGGGACAGGGAATGAGGGATACGCAGTATTTT,CSAVVVGQGMRDTQYF,TRBD1,TRBJ2-3,many,TRBV29-1
TGCAGCGGGTCCCCCGGACAGGAGGTGGGTGAGCAGTTCTTC,CSGSPGQEVGEQFF,TRBD1,TRBJ2-1,-,TRBV29-1
TGTGCCAGTAAAGGGAGGGCGGTCGTCCAAGAGACCCAGTACTTC,CASKGRAVVQETQYF,TRBD2,TRBJ2-5,few,TRBV19
TGTGCCAGCAGCCAAGCACGGACAGGTGATGGCTACACCTTC,CASSQARTGDGYTF,TRBD1,TRBJ1-2,-,TRBV12-3/TRBV12-4
TGTGCCAGCAGCAGACAGGGTATCCCCTCCTACGAGCAGTACTTC,CASSRQGIPSYEQYF,TRBD1,TRBJ2-7,few,TRBV28
TGCAGCGTTGAACTCAAGGACGGTGGGACTGAAGCTTTCTTT,CSVELKDGGTEAFF,-,TRBJ1-1,-,TRBV29-1
TGCAGCGTTGATAGGGCTAGAGGAGAGACCCAGTACTTC,CSVDRARGETQYF,-,TRBJ2-5,-,TRBV29-1
TGTGCCAGCAGCTTAGTCCCTCTAGCGGGGGTGAGCTCCTACGAGCAGTACTTC,CASSLVPLAGVSSYEQYF,TRBD2,TRBJ2-7,-,TRBV7-8
TGTGCCAGCAGCTTAGACTCGGCCTACACAGATACGCAGTATTTT,CASSLDSAYTDTQYF,-,TRBJ2-3,-,TRBV7-9
TGTGCCAGCGGAAATATAGACTACAATGAGCAGTTCTTC,CASGNIDYNEQFF,-,TRBJ2-1,few,TRBV27
TGTGCCAGCAGCACCCTCACAGATACGCAGTATTTT,CASSTLTDTQYF,-,TRBJ2-3,few,TRBV3-1
TGTGCCATCAGTGAGGGCCTTTCCTACGAGCAGTACTTC,CAISEGLSYEQYF,-,TRBJ2-7,-,TRBV10-3
TGTGCCAGCAGCTCCCTTCTCGACGGGAGATCTTACGAGCAGTACTTC,CASSSLLDGRSYEQYF,-,TRBJ2-7,-,TRBV7-9
TGCAGCGTTGAAGGACACGTACGGAGGGCAGATACGCAGTATTTT,CSVEGHVRRADTQYF,-,TRBJ2-3,-,TRBV29-1
TGCGCCAGCAGCCACTTTGTGCTATCGAACACCGGGGAGCTGTTTTTT,CASSHFVLSNTGELFF,-,TRBJ2-2,few,TRBV4-1
TGTGCCAGCAGCCCAACCAGGGACCACGAGCAGTACTTC,CASSPTRDHEQYF,-,TRBJ2-7,-,TRBV12-3/TRBV12-4
TGTGCCATCAGTGAAGACAGGGCAGGGAAGACCCAGTACTTC,CAISEDRAGKTQYF,TRBD1,TRBJ2-5,-,TRBV10-3
TGTGCCAGCAGCTCCCAGCGGGAGATCGACGAGCAGTACTTC,CASSSQREIDEQYF,TRBD2,TRBJ2-7,few,TRBV12-3/TRBV12-4
TGTGCCAGCAGCTTAAGCGGGGGGGCTGGCGCAGATACGCAGTATTTT,CASSLSGGAGADTQYF,TRBD2,TRBJ2-3,few,TRBV11-2
TGTGCCAGCACTCCATTTGGGACAACTTGCGAGCAGTACTTC,CASTPFGTTCEQYF,-,TRBJ2-7,few,TRBV6-2/TRBV6-3
TGTGCCAGCAGCAGACAGGGAAACTATGGCTACACCTTC,CASSRQGNYGYTF,TRBD1,TRBJ1-2,few,TRBV6-4
TGCAGTGCTAACGAGGGACGGCTCCAAGAGACCCAGTACTTC,CSANEGRLQETQYF,-,TRBJ2-5,-,TRBV20-1
TGTGCCAGCAGCGCTTCCCGGGTGAGAAACATTCAGTACTTC,CASSASRVRNIQYF,-,TRBJ2-4,-,TRBV28
TGTGTCAGCAGTTTAGCCGGGACTAGCGGATACAATGAGCAGTTCTTC,CVSSLAGTSGYNEQFF,TRBD2,TRBJ2-1,-,TRBV28
TGTGCCAGCAGTGATCTAGGGACCGCCGCAACTAATGAAAAACTGTTTTTT,CASSDLGTAATNEKLFF,-,TRBJ1-4,few,TRBV6-2/TRBV6-3
TGTGCCAGCAGCCAAGTGGTAGGGGCGTCCGAGCAGTACTTC,CASSQVVGASEQYF,-,TRBJ2-7,-,TRBV4-2
TGTGCCAGTCGAACAGGGTTCGACGAGCAGTACTTC,CASRTGFDEQYF,-,TRBJ2-7,-,TRBV27
TGTGCCAGCAGTGATCCAAGCGGGAGACTCTACGAGCAGTACTTC,CASSDPSGRLYEQYF,TRBD2,TRBJ2-7,-,TRBV2
TGTGCCAGCTCAACCGCCGGGACAGACAATTACGAGCAGTACTTC,CASSTAGTDNYEQYF,TRBD1,TRBJ2-7,-,TRBV18
TGCGCCAGCAGCTTGGCCCCGGGACAGGGTAATGAAAAACTGTTTTTT,CASSLAPGQGNEKLFF,TRBD1,TRBJ1-4,few,TRBV5-1